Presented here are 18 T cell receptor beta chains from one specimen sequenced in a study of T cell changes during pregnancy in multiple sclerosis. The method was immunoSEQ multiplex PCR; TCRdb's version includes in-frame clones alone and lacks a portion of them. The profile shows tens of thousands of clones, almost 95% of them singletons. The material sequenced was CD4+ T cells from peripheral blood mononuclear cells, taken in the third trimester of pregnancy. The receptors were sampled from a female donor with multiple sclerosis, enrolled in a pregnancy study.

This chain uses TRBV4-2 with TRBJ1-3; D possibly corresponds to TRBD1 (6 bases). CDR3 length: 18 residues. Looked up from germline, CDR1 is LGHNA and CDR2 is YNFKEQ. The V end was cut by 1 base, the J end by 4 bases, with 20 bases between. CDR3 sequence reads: CASSQALQGLPLGNTIYF. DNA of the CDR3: TGTGCCAGCAGCCAAGCCCTACAGGGATTACCGTTGGGAAACACCATATATTTT.

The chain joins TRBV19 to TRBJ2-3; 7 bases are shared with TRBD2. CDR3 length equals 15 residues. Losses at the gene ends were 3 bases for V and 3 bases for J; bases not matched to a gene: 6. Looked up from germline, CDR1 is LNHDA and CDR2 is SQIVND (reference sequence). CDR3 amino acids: CASSITRGETDTQYF. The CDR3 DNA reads TGTGCCAGTAGTATTACCCGGGGGGAAACAGATACGCAGTATTTT.

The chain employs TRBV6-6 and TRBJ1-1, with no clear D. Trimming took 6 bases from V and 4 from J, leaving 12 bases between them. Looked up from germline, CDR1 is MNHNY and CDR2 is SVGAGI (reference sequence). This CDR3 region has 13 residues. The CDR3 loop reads CASSAVLSTEAFF. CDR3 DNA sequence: TGTGCCAGCAGCGCTGTATTGAGCACTGAAGCTTTCTTT.

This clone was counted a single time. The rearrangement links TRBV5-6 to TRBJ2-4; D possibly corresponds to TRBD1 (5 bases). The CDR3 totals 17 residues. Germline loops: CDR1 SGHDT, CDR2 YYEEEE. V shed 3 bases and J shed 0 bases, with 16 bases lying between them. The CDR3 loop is CASSSLQGRLAKNIQYF. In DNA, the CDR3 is TGTGCCAGCAGCTCTCTTCAGGGCAGGCTAGCCAAAAACATTCAGTACTTC.

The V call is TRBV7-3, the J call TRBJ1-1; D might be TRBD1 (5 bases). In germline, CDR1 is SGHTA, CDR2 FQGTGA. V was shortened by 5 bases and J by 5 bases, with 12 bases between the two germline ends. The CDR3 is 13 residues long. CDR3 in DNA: TGTGCCAGCAGCCCATTCCGACAGACTGAAGCTTTCTTT. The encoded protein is CASSPFRQTEAFF.

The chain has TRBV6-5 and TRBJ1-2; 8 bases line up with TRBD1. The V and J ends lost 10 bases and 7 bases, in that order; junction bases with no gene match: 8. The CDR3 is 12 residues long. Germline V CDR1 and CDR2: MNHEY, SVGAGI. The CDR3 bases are TGTGCCACTTGGACAGGGCTTTTTGGCTACACCTTC. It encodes CATWTGLFGYTF.

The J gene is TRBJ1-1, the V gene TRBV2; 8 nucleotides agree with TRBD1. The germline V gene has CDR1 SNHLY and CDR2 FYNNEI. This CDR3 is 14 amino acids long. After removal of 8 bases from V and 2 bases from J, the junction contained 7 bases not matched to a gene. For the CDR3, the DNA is TGTGCCAGCTCCAGACAGGGGACCAACACTGAAGCTTTCTTT. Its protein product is CASSRQGTNTEAFF.

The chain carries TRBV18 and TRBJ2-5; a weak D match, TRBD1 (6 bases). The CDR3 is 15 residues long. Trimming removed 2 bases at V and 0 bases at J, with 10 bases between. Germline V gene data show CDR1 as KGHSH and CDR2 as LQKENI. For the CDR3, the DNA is TGTGCCAGCTCACCAGTAGGACAGCACCAAGAGACCCAGTACTTC. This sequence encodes CASSPVGQHQETQYF.

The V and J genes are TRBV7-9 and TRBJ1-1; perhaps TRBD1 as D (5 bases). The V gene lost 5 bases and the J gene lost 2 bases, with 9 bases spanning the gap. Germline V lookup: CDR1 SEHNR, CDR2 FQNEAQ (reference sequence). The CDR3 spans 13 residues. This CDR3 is CASSLDSNTEAFF. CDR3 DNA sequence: TGTGCCAGCAGCCTAGACAGTAACACTGAAGCTTTCTTT.

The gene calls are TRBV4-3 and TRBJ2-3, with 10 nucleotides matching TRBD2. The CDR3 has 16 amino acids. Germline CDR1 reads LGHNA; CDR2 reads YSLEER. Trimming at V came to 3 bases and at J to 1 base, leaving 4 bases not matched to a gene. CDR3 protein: CASSHGLADGTDTQYF. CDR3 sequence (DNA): TGCGCCAGCAGCCACGGACTAGCGGACGGCACAGATACGCAGTATTTT.

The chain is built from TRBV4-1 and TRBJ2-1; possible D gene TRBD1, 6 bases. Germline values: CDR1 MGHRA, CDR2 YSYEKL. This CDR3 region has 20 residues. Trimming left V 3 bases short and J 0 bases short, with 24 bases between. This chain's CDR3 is CASSHTRSSIKDSSYNEQFF. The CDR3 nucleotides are TGCGCCAGCAGCCATACTAGGTCGAGTATTAAGGACAGCTCCTACAATGAGCAGTTCTTC.

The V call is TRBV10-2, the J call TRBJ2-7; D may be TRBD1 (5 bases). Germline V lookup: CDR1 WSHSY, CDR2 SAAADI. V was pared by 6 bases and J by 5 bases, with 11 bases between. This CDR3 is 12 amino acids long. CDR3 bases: TGCGCCAGCAGGCCCTTGACAGACGAGCAGTACTTC. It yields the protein CASRPLTDEQYF.

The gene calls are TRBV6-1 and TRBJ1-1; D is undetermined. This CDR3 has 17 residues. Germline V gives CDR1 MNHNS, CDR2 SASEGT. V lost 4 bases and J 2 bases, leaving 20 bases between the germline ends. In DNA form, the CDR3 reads TGTGCCAGCAGTGTATCGGGGTCGCTGAGGCGCAACACTGAAGCTTTCTTT. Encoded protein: CASSVSGSLRRNTEAFF.

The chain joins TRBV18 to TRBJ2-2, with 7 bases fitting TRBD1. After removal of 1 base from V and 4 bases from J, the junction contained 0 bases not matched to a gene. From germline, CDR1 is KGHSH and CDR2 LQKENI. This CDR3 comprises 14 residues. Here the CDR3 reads CASSPRQGTGELFF. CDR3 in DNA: TGTGCCAGCTCACCACGACAGGGCACCGGGGAGCTGTTTTTT.

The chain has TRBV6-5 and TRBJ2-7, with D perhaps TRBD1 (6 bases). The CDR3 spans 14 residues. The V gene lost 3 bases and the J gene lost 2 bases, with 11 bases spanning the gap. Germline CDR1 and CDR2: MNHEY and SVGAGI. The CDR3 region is CASSYNRETYEQYF. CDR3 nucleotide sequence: TGTGCCAGCAGTTATAACAGGGAGACCTACGAGCAGTACTTC.

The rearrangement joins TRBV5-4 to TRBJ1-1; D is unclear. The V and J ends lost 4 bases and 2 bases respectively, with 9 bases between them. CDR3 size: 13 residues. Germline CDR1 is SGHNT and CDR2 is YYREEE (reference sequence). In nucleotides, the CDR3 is TGTGCCAGCAGCACAGCTACCAACACTGAAGCTTTCTTT. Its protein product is CASSTATNTEAFF.

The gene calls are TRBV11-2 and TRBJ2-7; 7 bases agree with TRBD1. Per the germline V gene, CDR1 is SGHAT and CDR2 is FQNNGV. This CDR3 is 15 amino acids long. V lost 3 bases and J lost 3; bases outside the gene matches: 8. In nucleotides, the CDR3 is TGTGCCAGCAGCTTTGACAGGGACACCTTCTACGAGCAGTACTTC. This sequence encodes CASSFDRDTFYEQYF.

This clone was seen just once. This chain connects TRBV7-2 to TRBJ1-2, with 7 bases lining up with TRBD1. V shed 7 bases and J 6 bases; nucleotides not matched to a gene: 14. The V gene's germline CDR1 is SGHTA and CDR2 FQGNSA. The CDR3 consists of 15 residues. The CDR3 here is CASNPTRADRDGYTF. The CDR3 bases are TGTGCCAGCAACCCCACGAGAGCCGACAGGGATGGCTACACCTTC. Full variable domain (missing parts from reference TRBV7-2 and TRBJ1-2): GAGVSQSPSNKVTEKGKDVELRCDPISGHTALYWYRQSLGQGLEFLIYFQGNSAPDKSGLPSDRFSAERTGGSVSTLTIQRTQQEDSAVYLCASNPTRADRDGYTFGSGTRLTVV.